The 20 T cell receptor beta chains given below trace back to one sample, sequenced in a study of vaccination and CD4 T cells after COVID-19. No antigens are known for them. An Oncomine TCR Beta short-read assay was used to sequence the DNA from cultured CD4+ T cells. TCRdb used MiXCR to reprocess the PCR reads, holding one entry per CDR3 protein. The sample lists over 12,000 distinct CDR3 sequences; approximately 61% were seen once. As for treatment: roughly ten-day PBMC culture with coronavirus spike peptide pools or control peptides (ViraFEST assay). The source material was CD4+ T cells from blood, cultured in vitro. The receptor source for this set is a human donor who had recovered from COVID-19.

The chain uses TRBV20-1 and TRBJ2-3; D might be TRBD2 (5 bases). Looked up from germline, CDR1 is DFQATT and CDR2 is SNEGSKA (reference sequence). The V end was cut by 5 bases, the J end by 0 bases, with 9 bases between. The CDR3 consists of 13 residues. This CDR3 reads CSASRTSTDTQYF. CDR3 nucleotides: TGCAGTGCTTCCCGGACTAGCACAGATACGCAGTATTTT.

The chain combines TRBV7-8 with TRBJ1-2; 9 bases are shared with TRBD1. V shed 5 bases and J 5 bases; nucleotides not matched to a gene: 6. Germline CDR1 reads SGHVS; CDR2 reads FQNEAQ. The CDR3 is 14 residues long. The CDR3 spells CASSNAGTGYGYTF. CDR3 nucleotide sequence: TGTGCCAGCAGCAATGCCGGGACAGGGTATGGCTACACCTTC. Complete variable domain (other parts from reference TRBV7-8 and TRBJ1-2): GAGVSQSPRYKVAKRGQDVALRCDPISGHVSLFWYQQALGQGPEFLTYFQNEAQLDKSGLPSDRFFAERPEGSVSTLKIQRTQQEDSAVYLCASSNAGTGYGYTFGSGTRLTVV.

CDR3: CSAPRGGDQPQHF. CDR3 bases: TGCAGTGCTCCGAGGGGGGGTGATCAGCCCCAGCATTTT. The chain links TRBV20-1 to TRBJ1-5, with a tentative D call TRBD1 (6 bases). The germline V gene encodes CDR1 DFQATT and CDR2 SNEGSKA (reference sequence). This CDR3 is built from 13 residues. With 5 bases removed from V and 5 bases from J, the gap between germline ends came to 13 bases.

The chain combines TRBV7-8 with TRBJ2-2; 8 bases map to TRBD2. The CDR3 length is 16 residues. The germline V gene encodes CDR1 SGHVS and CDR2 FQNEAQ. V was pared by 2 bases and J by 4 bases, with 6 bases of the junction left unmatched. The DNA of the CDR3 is TGTGCCAGCAGCTTATCGGCGGGAGGTATCACCGGGGAGCTGTTTTTT. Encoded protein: CASSLSAGGITGELFF.

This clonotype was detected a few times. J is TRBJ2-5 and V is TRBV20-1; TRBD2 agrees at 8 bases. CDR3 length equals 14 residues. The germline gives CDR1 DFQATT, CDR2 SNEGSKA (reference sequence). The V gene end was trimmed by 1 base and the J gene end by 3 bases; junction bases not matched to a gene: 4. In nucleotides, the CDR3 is TGCAGTGCTAGAGGCGCGGGACTAGAAGAGACCCAGTACTTC. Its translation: CSARGAGLEETQYF.

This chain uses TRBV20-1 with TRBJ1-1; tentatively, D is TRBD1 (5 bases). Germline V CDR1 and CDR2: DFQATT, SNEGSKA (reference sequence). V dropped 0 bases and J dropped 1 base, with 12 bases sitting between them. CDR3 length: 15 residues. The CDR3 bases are TGCAGTGCTAGAGATTGGGACGGGAAGAACACTGAAGCTTTCTTT. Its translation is CSARDWDGKNTEAFF.

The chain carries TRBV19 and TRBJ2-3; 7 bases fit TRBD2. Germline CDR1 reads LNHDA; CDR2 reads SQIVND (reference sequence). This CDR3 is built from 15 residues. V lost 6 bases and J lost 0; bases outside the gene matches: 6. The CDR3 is CASSSSGGSTDTQYF. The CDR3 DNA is TGTGCCAGTAGCTCTAGCGGAGGAAGCACAGATACGCAGTATTTT.

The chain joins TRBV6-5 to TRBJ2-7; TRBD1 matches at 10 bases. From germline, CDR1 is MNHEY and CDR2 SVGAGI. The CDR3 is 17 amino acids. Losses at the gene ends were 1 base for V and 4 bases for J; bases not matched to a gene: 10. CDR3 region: CASSYWTGTGVHYEQYF. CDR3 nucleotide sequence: TGTGCCAGCAGTTACTGGACCGGGACAGGGGTGCATTACGAGCAGTACTTC.

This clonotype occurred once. CDR3 residues: CASSLISGTGVGETQYF. CDR3 sequence (DNA): TGTGCCAGCAGCTTGATTTCTGGGACAGGGGTTGGGGAGACCCAGTACTTC. V gene TRBV11-3 combines with J gene TRBJ2-5, with TRBD1 identical over 10 bases. Losses at the gene ends were 3 bases for V and 5 bases for J; bases not matched to a gene: 12. This CDR3 contains 17 residues. CDR1 is SGHNT, CDR2 YENEEA, per germline.

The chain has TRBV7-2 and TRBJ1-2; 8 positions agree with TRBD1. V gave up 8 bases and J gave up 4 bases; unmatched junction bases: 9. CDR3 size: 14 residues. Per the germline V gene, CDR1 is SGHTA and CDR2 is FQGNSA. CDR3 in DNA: TGTGCCAGCTCTATCCAGGGGGCAGGCTATGGCTACACCTTC. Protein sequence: CASSIQGAGYGYTF.

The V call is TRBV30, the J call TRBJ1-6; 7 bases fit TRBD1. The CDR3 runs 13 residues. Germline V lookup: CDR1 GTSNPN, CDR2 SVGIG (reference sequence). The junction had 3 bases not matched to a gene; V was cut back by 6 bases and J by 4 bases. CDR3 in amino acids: CACQGEYNSPLHF. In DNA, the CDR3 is TGTGCCTGCCAGGGGGAGTATAATTCACCCCTCCACTTT.

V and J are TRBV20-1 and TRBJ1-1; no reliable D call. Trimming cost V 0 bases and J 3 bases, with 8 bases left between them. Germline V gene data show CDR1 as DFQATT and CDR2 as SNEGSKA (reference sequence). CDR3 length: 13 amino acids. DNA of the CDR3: TGCAGTGCTAGAGAGGACCCGGACACTGAAGCTTTCTTT. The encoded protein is CSAREDPDTEAFF.

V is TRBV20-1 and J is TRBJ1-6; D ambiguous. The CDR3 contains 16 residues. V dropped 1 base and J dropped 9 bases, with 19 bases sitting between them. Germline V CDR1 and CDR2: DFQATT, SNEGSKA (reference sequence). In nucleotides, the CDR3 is TGCAGTGCTAGAGTGTCCGTCGGCTCGTTGGGTTCACCCCTCCACTTT. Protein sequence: CSARVSVGSLGSPLHF.

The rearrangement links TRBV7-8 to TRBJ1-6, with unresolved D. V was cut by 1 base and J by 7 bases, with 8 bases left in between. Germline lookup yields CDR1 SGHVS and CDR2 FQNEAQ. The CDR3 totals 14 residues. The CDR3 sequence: CASSLGYGNSPLHF. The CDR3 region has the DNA TGTGCCAGCAGCTTAGGTTACGGGAATTCACCCCTCCACTTT.

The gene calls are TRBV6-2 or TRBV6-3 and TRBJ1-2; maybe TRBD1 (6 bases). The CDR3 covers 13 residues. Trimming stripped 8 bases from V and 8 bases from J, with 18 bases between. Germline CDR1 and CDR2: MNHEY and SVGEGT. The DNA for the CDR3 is TGTGCCAGCTGCGAGGGGGGAAGGAGAGGCTACACCTTC. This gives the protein CASCEGGRRGYTF.

The DNA of the CDR3 is TGCAGTGCTAGATGGACAGGGAAGGAGAGTAACTATGGCTACACCTTC. Its protein is CSARWTGKESNYGYTF. The gene calls are TRBV20-1 and TRBJ1-2, with 8 bases identical to TRBD1. The CDR3 contains 16 residues. Germline V lookup: CDR1 DFQATT, CDR2 SNEGSKA (reference sequence). After removal of 2 bases from V and 1 base from J, the junction contained 9 bases not matched to a gene.

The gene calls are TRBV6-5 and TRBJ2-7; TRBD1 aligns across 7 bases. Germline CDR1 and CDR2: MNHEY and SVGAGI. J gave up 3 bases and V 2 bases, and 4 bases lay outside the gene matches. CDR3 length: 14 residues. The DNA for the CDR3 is TGTGCCAGCAGTTACCTTCAGGGGGACTACGAGCAGTACTTC. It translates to CASSYLQGDYEQYF.

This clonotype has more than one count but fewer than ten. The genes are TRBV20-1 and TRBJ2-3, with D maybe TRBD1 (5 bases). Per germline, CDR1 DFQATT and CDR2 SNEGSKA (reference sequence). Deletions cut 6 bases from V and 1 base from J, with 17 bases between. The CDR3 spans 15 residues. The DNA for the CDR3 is TGCAGTGCCCGAACAACAGGCAAAGGCACAGATACGCAGTATTTT. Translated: CSARTTGKGTDTQYF.

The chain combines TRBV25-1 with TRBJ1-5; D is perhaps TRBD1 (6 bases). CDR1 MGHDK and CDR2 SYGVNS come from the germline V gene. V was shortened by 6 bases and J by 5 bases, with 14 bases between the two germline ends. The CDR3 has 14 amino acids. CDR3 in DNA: TGTGCCAGCAGGGCTCAGGGGAGGTATCAGCCCCAGCATTTT. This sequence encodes CASRAQGRYQPQHF.

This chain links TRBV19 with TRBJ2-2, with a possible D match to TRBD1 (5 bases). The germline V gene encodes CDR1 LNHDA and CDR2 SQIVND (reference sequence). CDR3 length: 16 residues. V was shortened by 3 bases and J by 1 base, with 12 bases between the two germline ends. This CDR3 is CASSMVNTGNTGELFF. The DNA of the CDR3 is TGTGCCAGTAGTATGGTTAACACAGGGAACACCGGGGAGCTGTTTTTT.